Listed below are T cell receptor beta chains from one sample, sequenced in a study of cytomegalovirus exposure and HLA in healthy donors. Assay used: immunoSEQ multiplex PCR; TCRdb lists only in-frame clones, some missing. The sample has under 400,000 clones; nearly 90% are singletons. Material for sequencing was PBMCs. These receptors came from a man aged 25-45 years in good health and CMV-seronegative. Each CDR3 is given with its conserved first and last residue. Fields, in order: D gene, V gene, clone size, J gene, CDR3 protein, CDR3 DNA. D genes are given only for firm matches. Some rows have no size entry. The others give once, few or many, or a class for an expanded clone.

d_call: TRBD1
v_call: TRBV5-1
clone_size: NA
j_call: TRBJ2-5
cdr3_aa: CASSPLQGAQETQYF
cdr3_nt: TGCGCCAGCAGCCCACTACAGGGGGCTCAAGAGACCCAGTACTTC

d_call: TRBD1
v_call: TRBV6-5
clone_size: NA
j_call: TRBJ2-1
cdr3_aa: CASSSDRGKYNEQFF
cdr3_nt: TGTGCCAGCAGTTCCGACAGGGGGAAGTACAATGAGCAGTTCTTC

d_call: NA
v_call: TRBV20-1
clone_size: few
j_call: TRBJ1-6
cdr3_aa: CSAEYPGGLPF
cdr3_nt: TGCAGTGCTGAATACCCCGGGGGTTTACCTTTT

d_call: NA
v_call: TRBV20-1
clone_size: NA
j_call: TRBJ1-1
cdr3_aa: CSATGNTEAFF
cdr3_nt: TGCAGTGCTACCGGGAACACTGAAGCTTTCTTT

d_call: TRBD2
v_call: TRBV29-1
clone_size: NA
j_call: TRBJ2-3
cdr3_aa: CSALAGASTDTQYF
cdr3_nt: TGCAGCGCCCTAGCGGGGGCCAGCACAGATACGCAGTATTTT

d_call: NA
v_call: TRBV7-2
clone_size: NA
j_call: TRBJ1-1
cdr3_aa: CASSWGQGMNTEAFF
cdr3_nt: TGTGCCAGCAGTTGGGGGCAGGGAATGAACACTGAAGCTTTCTTT

d_call: TRBD1
v_call: TRBV25-1
clone_size: NA
j_call: TRBJ2-5
cdr3_aa: CASSPRDRYQETQYF
cdr3_nt: TGTGCCAGCAGCCCCCGGGACAGGTACCAAGAGACCCAGTACTTC

d_call: NA
v_call: TRBV5-6
clone_size: NA
j_call: TRBJ2-7
cdr3_aa: CASSLDRKNYEQYF
cdr3_nt: TGTGCCAGCAGCTTGGACAGGAAGAACTACGAGCAGTACTTC

d_call: NA
v_call: TRBV7-9
clone_size: NA
j_call: TRBJ1-1
cdr3_aa: CASSSTVGSMNTEAFF
cdr3_nt: TGTGCCAGCAGCTCAACGGTGGGCAGCATGAACACTGAAGCTTTCTTT

d_call: TRBD1
v_call: TRBV9
clone_size: once
j_call: TRBJ2-7
cdr3_aa: CASSPTGGEQYF
cdr3_nt: TGTGCCAGCAGCCCGACAGGGGGCGAGCAGTACTTC